Listed here are 19 T cell receptor beta chains from one sample, sequenced in a study of blood T cell repertoires in COVID-19. Some clones are missing from TCRdb's copy, which holds only in-frame ones; the method was immunoSEQ multiplex PCR. The sample lists 90,000 to 120,000 clones; roughly 90% were seen once. The source material was peripheral blood. The receptor source for this set is a woman aged 55-69 years with acute or convalescent COVID-19.

This chain joins TRBV7-8 and TRBJ2-1, with D possibly TRBD1 on 6 matching bases. With 5 bases removed from V and 12 bases from J, the gap between germline ends came to 17 bases. The CDR3 totals 13 residues. Germline V lookup: CDR1 SGHVS, CDR2 FQNEAQ. CDR3 loop: CASSPSTGTRQFF. The DNA for the CDR3 is TGTGCCAGCAGCCCGAGCACAGGGACGCGGCAGTTCTTC. Looking up the rest from reference TRBV7-8 and TRBJ2-1 gives the full variable domain: GAGVSQSPRYKVAKRGQDVALRCDPISGHVSLFWYQQALGQGPEFLTYFQNEAQLDKSGLPSDRFFAERPEGSVSTLKIQRTQQEDSAVYLCASSPSTGTRQFFGPGTRLTVL.

This sequence joins TRBV19 and TRBJ1-2; D possibly corresponds to TRBD1 (6 bases). Germline loops: CDR1 LNHDA, CDR2 SQIVND (reference sequence). Trimming removed 7 bases from V and 2 bases from J, with 20 bases in between. The CDR3 runs to 16 residues. CDR3 loop: CASTYTPRGLNYGYTF. The CDR3 DNA sequence: TGTGCCAGTACCTATACCCCCAGGGGCTTAAACTATGGCTACACCTTC.

This clone has a handful of counts. The chain combines TRBV5-8 with TRBJ1-1; 11 nucleotides match TRBD1. CDR3 length: 14 amino acids. Germline loops: CDR1 SGHTS, CDR2 YDEGEE. V shed 6 bases, J shed 4 bases, and the junction held 5 bases outside the gene matches. The DNA for the CDR3 is TGTGCCAGCAACCGGGACAGGGGGTTCACTGAAGCTTTCTTT. Translation gives CASNRDRGFTEAFF.

This clone showed up just once. The genes are TRBV30 and TRBJ1-2; possible D gene TRBD1, 6 bases. The germline V gene has CDR1 GTSNPN and CDR2 SVGIG (reference sequence). The CDR3 covers 11 residues. V lost 8 bases to trimming and J lost 1 base, with 8 bases between them. Here the CDR3 reads CARQVNYGYTF. In nucleotides, the CDR3 is TGTGCCAGACAGGTTAACTATGGCTACACCTTC.

The CDR3: CASSLVGTYEQYF. CDR3 in DNA: TGTGCCAGCAGCTTGGTTGGCACCTACGAGCAGTACTTC. V and J are TRBV5-4 and TRBJ2-7; D is uncertain. Trimming shortened V by 0 bases and J by 2 bases, and 6 bases separated the two germline ends. From germline, CDR1 is SGHNT and CDR2 YYREEE (reference sequence). The CDR3 runs 13 residues.

The chain is built from TRBV2 and TRBJ1-2; 7 bases fit TRBD1. The CDR3 consists of 13 residues. Trimming at V came to 4 bases and at J to 5 bases, leaving 4 bases not matched to a gene. Looked up from germline, CDR1 is SNHLY and CDR2 is FYNNEI. CDR3: CASSGTGVYGYTF. In DNA, the CDR3 is TGTGCCAGCAGTGGGACAGGCGTGTATGGCTACACCTTC.

This chain uses TRBV19 with TRBJ2-1; weak D call: TRBD2 (5 bases). This CDR3 is built from 18 residues. Per the germline V gene, CDR1 is LNHDA and CDR2 is SQIVND (reference sequence). Trimming stripped 7 bases from V and 5 bases from J, with 27 bases between. This chain's CDR3 is CASTMDGSGKWFHNEQFF. CDR3 nucleotides: TGTGCCAGTACCATGGATGGGAGCGGAAAATGGTTCCACAATGAGCAGTTCTTC.

The rearrangement uses TRBV6-5 and TRBJ1-6; 7 bases agree with TRBD1. The length of the CDR3 is 14 residues. The V gene end was trimmed by 1 base and the J gene end by 9 bases; junction bases not matched to a gene: 3. Germline V CDR1 and CDR2: MNHEY, SVGAGI. CDR3 DNA sequence: TGTGCCAGCAGTTACTTACAGGGGAGTTCACCCCTCCACTTT. This codes for CASSYLQGSSPLHF.

Note on this clone: At one boundary the junction diverges from the germline segment, which might be a read error. The V call is TRBV7-7, the J call TRBJ2-3, with D hard to call. Germline CDR1 is SSHAT and CDR2 is FNYEAQ (reference sequence). CDR3 length: 14 residues. CDR3 region: CASSLSLITDTQYF. CDR3 bases: TGTGCTAGCAGCCTTAGTTTGATCACAGATACGCAGTATTTT.

The CDR3 spells CASMARGLSGNTIYF. DNA of the CDR3: TGTGCCAGCATGGCCCGGGGTCTCTCTGGAAACACCATATATTTT. The J gene is TRBJ1-3, the V gene TRBV2; D remains ambiguous. This CDR3 has 15 amino acids. V was shortened by 7 bases and J by 0 bases, with 13 bases between the two germline ends. Germline assignment: CDR1 SNHLY and CDR2 FYNNEI. Full variable domain (rest looked up from reference TRBV2 and TRBJ1-3): EPEVTQTPSHQVTQMGQEVILRCVPISNHLYFYWYRQILGQKVEFLVSFYNNEISEKSEIFDDQFSVERPDGSNFTLKIRSTKLEDSAMYFCASMARGLSGNTIYFGEGSWLTVV.

The rearrangement links TRBV27 to TRBJ1-5, with a tentative D call TRBD1 (5 bases). Trimming shortened V by 3 bases and J by 1 base, and 7 bases separated the two germline ends. This CDR3 is built from 14 residues. Germline CDR1 is MNHEY and CDR2 is SMNVEV (reference sequence). The DNA of the CDR3 is TGTGCCAGCAGTTTTCAGGGAAGCAATCAGCCCCAGCATTTT. It specifies CASSFQGSNQPQHF.

The J gene is TRBJ2-1, the V gene TRBV7-2; TRBD2 is a possible D gene (6 bases). With 1 base removed from V and 7 bases from J, the gap between germline ends came to 17 bases. CDR1 is SGHTA, CDR2 FQGNSA, per germline. The CDR3 contains 16 residues. This CDR3 reads CASSLGAEGPRNEQFF. CDR3 bases: TGTGCCAGCAGCTTAGGAGCGGAGGGCCCTCGGAATGAGCAGTTCTTC.

The chain employs TRBV20-1 and TRBJ1-2; TRBD1 matches 7 bases. The CDR3 runs to 10 residues. Germline values: CDR1 DFQATT, CDR2 SNEGSKA (reference sequence). V lost 7 bases and J lost 4; bases outside the gene matches: 0. CDR3 in amino acids: CSGTGYGYTF. CDR3 sequence (DNA): TGCAGTGGGACAGGCTATGGCTACACCTTC.

The CDR3 loop is CAIRSGRGYEQYV. CDR3 nucleotides: TGTGCCATCAGGAGCGGGAGGGGCTACGAGCAGTACGTC. The genes are TRBV10-3 and TRBJ2-7; 10 bases match TRBD2. J gave up 3 bases and V 6 bases, and 2 bases lay outside the gene matches. Per the germline V gene, CDR1 is ENHRY and CDR2 is SYGVKD. The CDR3 is 13 amino acids.

V is TRBV7-9 and J is TRBJ1-1; possibly TRBD1 for D (5 bases). V lost 1 base to trimming and J lost 0 bases, with 15 bases between them. Germline CDR1 is SEHNR and CDR2 is FQNEAQ (reference sequence). CDR3 length equals 17 residues. DNA of the CDR3: TGTGCCAGCAGCTTAGGACTGGGGGGAGGTATGAACACTGAAGCTTTCTTT. Translation gives CASSLGLGGGMNTEAFF.

This chain connects TRBV5-1 to TRBJ1-1; D is uncertain. This CDR3 has 14 amino acids. From germline, CDR1 is SGHRS and CDR2 YFSETQ. V was trimmed by 3 bases and J by 2 bases, leaving 11 bases between them. Here the CDR3 DNA reads TGCGCCAGCAGCTCGAGACCGGGAAACACTGAAGCTTTCTTT. It specifies CASSSRPGNTEAFF.

The V and J genes are TRBV24-1 and TRBJ2-3, with 8 bases matching TRBD2. This CDR3 is built from 15 residues. CDR1 and CDR2 (germline): KGHDR, SFDVKD. V dropped 5 bases and J dropped 5; count of bases not matched to a gene: 8. This CDR3 is CATSVASGYGDTQYF. CDR3 coding DNA: TGTGCCACCAGTGTGGCTAGCGGGTATGGAGATACGCAGTATTTT.

V usage is TRBV5-1 and J usage is TRBJ1-1, with D tentatively TRBD1 (5 bases). CDR1 is SGHRS, CDR2 YFSETQ, per germline. V was shortened by 0 bases and J by 4 bases, with 7 bases between the two germline ends. The CDR3 is made up of 13 amino acids. The CDR3 DNA reads TGCGCCAGCAGCTTGGGGGGCTCCACTGAAGCTTTCTTT. This translates into CASSLGGSTEAFF.

The chain has TRBV29-1 and TRBJ1-2; a weak D match, TRBD1 (5 bases). Trimming took 6 bases from V and 8 from J, leaving 19 bases between them. The CDR3 runs 13 residues. Germline CDR1 and CDR2: SQVTM and ANQGSEA. CDR3 in DNA: TGCAGCGTCACAGTCGGGGGACCAGGGGGCTACACCTTC. This encodes CSVTVGGPGGYTF.